The source of this T cell receptor beta chain is a study of identical twins. Via MiXCR, TCRdb re-called the 5' RACE reads, giving one row per CDR3 protein. The top ten clones hold 8.8% of a sample with approximately 230,000 distinct CDR3 sequences, more than 12% of them seen once. The CDR3 is 14 amino acids. The germline gives CDR1 SGHRS, CDR2 YFSETQ. The junction had 8 bases not matched to a gene; V was cut back by 8 bases and J by 3 bases. The chain uses TRBV5-1 and TRBJ2-3; TRBD2 matches 8 bases. The receptor's source is a woman aged 18-29 years in good health. The sample taken for sequencing was memory (CD45RO+) T cells sorted from blood. The CDR3 nucleotides are TGCGCCAGTCGGGGGGGCCGAGGTACAGATACGCAGTATTTT. This translates into CASRGGRGTDTQYF.